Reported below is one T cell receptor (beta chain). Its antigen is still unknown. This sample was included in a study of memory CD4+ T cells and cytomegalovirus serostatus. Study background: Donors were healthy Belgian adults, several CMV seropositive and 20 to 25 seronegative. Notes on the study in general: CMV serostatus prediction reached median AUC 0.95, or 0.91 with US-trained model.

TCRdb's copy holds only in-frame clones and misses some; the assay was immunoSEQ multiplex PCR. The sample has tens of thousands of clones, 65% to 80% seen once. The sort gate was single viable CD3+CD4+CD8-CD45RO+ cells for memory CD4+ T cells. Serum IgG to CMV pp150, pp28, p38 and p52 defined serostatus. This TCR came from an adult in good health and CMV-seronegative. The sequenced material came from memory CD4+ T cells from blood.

Here the CDR3 reads CASSSRGQRNSPLHF. CDR3 DNA sequence: TGTGCCAGCAGCTCCAGAGGGCAGAGAAATTCACCCCTCCACTTT. The chain recombines TRBV7-9 with TRBJ1-6; D gene uncertain. The germline V gene has CDR1 SEHNR and CDR2 FQNEAQ (reference sequence). The CDR3 covers 15 residues. Deletions cut 4 bases from V and 7 bases from J, with 14 bases between.